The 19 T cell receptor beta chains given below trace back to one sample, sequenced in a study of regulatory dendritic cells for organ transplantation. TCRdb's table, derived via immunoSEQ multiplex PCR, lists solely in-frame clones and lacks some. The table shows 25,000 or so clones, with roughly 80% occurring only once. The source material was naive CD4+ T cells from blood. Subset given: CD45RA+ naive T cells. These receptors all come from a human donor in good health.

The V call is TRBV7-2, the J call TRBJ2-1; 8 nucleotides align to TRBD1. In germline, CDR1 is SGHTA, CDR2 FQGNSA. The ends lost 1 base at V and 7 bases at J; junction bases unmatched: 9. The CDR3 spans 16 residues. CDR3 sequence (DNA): TGTGCCAGCAGCTTAGAGGGCAGGGGGCTTCTAAATGAGCAGTTCTTC. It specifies CASSLEGRGLLNEQFF.

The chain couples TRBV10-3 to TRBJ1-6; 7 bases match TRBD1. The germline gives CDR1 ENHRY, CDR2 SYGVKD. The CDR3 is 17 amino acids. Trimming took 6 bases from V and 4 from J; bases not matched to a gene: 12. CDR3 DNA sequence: TGTGCCATCAGAGGGGGCACGAGACTCCTTTATAATTCACCCCTCCACTTT. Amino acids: CAIRGGTRLLYNSPLHF.

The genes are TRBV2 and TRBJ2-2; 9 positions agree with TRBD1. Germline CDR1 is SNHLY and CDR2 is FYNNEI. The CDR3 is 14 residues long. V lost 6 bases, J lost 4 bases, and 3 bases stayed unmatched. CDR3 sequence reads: CASRDRGFTGELFF. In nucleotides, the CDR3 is TGTGCCAGCAGGGACAGGGGATTCACCGGGGAGCTGTTTTTT.

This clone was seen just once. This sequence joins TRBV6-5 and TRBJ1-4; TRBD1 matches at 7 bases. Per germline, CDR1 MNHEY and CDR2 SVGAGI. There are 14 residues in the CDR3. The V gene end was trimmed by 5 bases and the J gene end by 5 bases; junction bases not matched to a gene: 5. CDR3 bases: TGTGCCAGCAGTCGGACAGGTCCGAATGAAAAACTGTTTTTT. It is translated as CASSRTGPNEKLFF.

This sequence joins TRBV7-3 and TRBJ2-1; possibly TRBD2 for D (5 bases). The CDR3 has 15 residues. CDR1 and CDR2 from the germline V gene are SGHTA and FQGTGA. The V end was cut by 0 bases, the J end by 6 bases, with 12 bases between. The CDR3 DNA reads TGTGCCAGCAGCTTAACGCTCGGAGGACTCAATGAGCAGTTCTTC. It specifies CASSLTLGGLNEQFF.

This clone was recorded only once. The CDR3 DNA is TGTGCCAGTAGTATAGGCCTCCGGGAGACCCAGTACTTC. Residues: CASSIGLRETQYF. The chain recombines TRBV19 with TRBJ2-5; no reliable D call. Germline-derived CDR1 and CDR2 are LNHDA and SQIVND (reference sequence). The ends were cut back, 1 base at V and 5 bases at J, with 8 bases in the middle. The CDR3 loop spans 13 amino acids.

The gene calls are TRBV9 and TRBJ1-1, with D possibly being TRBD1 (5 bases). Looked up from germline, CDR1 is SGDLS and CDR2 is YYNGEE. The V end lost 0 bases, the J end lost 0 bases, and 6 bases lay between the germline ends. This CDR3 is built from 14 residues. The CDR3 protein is CASSVAGMNTEAFF. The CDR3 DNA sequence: TGTGCCAGCAGCGTAGCAGGGATGAACACTGAAGCTTTCTTT.

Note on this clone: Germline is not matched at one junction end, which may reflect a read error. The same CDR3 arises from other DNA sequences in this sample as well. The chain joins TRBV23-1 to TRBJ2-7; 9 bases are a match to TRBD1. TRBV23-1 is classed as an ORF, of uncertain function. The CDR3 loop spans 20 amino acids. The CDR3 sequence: CASSQSPGQGAPFSSYEQYF. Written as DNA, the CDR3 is TGCGCCAGCAGTCAATCTCCGGGACAGGGTGCCCCTTTTAGCTCCTACGAACAGTACTTC.

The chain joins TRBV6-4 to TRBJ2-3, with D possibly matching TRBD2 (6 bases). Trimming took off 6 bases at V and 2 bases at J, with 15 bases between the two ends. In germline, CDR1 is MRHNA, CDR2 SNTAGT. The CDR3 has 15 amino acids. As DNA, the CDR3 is TGTGCCAGCAGCGTAGACGGGGGATACACAGATACGCAGTATTTT. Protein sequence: CASSVDGGYTDTQYF.

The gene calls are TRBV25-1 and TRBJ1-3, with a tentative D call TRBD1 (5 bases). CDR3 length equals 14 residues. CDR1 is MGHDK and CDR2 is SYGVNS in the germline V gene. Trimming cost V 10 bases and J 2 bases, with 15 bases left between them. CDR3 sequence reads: CAIPIGGAGNTIYF. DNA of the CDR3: TGTGCCATCCCCATCGGGGGGGCTGGAAACACCATATATTTT.

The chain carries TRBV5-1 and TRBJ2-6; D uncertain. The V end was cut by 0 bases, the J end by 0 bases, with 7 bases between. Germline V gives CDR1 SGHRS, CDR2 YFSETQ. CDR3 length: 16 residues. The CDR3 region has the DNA TGCGCCAGCAGCTTGGGAGAAAGCTCTGGGGCCAACGTCCTGACTTTC. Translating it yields CASSLGESSGANVLTF. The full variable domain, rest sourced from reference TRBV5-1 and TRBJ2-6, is KAGVTQTPRYLIKTRGQQVTLSCSPISGHRSVSWYQQTPGQGLQFLFEYFSETQRNKGNFPGRFSGRQFSNSRSEMNVSTLELGDSALYLCASSLGESSGANVLTFGAGSRLTVL.

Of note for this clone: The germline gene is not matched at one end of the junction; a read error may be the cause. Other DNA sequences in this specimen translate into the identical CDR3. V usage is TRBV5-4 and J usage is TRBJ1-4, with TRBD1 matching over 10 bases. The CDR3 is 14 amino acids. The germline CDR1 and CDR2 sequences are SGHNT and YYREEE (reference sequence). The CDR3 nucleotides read TGTGCCAGCAGCTCCGGGACAGGGGACGAAAAACTGTTTTTC. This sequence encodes CASSSGTGDEKLFF. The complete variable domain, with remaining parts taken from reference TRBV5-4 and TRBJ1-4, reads ETGVTQSPTHLIKTRGQQVTLRCSSQSGHNTVSWYQQALGQGPQFIFQYYREEENGRGNFPPRFSGLQFPNYSSELNVNALELDDSALYLCASSSGTGDEKLFFGSGTQLSVL.

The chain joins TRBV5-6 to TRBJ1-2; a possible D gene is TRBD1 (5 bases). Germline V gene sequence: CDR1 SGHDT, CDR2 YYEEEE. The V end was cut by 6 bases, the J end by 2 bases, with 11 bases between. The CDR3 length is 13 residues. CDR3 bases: TGTGCCAGCACCGCCCCAGGGAACTATGGCTACACCTTC. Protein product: CASTAPGNYGYTF. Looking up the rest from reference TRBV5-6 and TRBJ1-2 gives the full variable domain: DAGVTQSPTHLIKTRGQQVTLRCSPKSGHDTVSWYQQALGQGPQFIFQYYEEEERQRGNFPDRFSGHQFPNYSSELNVNALLLGDSALYLCASTAPGNYGYTFGSGTRLTVV.

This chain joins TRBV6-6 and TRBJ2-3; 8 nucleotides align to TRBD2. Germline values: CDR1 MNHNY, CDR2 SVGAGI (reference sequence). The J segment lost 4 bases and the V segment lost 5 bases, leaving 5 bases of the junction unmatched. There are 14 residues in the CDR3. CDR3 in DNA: TGTGCCAGCAGTCCGGGGGGGGCGTCAGATACGCAGTATTTT. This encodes CASSPGGASDTQYF.

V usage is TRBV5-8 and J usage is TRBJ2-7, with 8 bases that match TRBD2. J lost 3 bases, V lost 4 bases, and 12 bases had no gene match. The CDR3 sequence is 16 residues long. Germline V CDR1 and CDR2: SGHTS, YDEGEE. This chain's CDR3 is CASSEPRRGAIYEQYF. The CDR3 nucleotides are TGTGCCAGCAGCGAGCCCCGGCGGGGGGCCATCTACGAGCAGTACTTC.

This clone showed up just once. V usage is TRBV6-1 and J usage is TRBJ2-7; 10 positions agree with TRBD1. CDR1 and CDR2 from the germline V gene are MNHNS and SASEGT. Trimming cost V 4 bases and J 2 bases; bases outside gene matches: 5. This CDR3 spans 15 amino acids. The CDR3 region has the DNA TGTGCCAGCAGTGTCTCCGGGACAGGGGCCTACGAGCAGTACTTC. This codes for CASSVSGTGAYEQYF.

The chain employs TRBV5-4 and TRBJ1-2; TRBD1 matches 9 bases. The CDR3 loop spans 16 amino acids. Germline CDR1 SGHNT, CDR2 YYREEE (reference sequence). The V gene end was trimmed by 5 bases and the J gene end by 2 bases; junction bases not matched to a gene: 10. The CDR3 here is CASSSPQQGANYGYTF. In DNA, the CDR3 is TGTGCCAGCAGTTCACCCCAACAGGGGGCGAACTATGGCTACACCTTC. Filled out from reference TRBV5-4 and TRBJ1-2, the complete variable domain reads ETGVTQSPTHLIKTRGQQVTLRCSSQSGHNTVSWYQQALGQGPQFIFQYYREEENGRGNFPPRFSGLQFPNYSSELNVNALELDDSALYLCASSSPQQGANYGYTFGSGTRLTVV.

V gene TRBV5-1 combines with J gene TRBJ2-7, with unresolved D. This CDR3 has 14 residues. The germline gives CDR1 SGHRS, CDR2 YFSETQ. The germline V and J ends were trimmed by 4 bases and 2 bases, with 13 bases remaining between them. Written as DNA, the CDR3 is TGCGCCAGCAGCCCTCAAGGCGGTACCTACGAGCAGTACTTC. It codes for CASSPQGGTYEQYF.

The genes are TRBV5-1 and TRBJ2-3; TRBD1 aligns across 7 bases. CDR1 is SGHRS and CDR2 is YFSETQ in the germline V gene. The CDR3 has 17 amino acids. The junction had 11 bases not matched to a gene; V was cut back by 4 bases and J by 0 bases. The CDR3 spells CASSRSGPDRSTDTQYF. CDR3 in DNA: TGCGCCAGCAGCCGGTCAGGGCCGGACAGGAGCACAGATACGCAGTATTTT.